The 21 T cell receptor beta chains below all came from one sample that was sequenced in a study of shared clonotypes between healthy human individuals. Using immunoSEQ multiplex PCR, the repertoire was profiled, and TCRdb retains in-frame clones only, with some absent. The data show a few million clones, 90% to 95% seen once. The sequencing sample was made of naive CD4+ T cells from PBMCs. Stated subset: CD45RA+ positively selected. The receptors derive from a man aged 18 to 29 in good health. Some clones in this sample may be carry-over from other donors' samples.

V usage is TRBV5-1 and J usage is TRBJ2-5; D call uncertain. The CDR3 is 15 residues long. The V end was cut by 0 bases, the J end by 1 base, with 10 bases between. The germline CDR1 and CDR2 sequences are SGHRS and YFSETQ. The CDR3 region is CASSLVGQLQETQYF. As DNA, the CDR3 is TGCGCCAGCAGCTTGGTGGGTCAACTCCAAGAGACCCAGTACTTC.

The rearrangement uses TRBV2 and TRBJ1-1; possible D gene TRBD1, 6 bases. The V gene's germline CDR1 is SNHLY and CDR2 FYNNEI. Trimming shortened V by 7 bases and J by 2 bases, and 20 bases separated the two germline ends. This CDR3 has 16 amino acids. In DNA form, the CDR3 reads TGTGCCAGCACTCTCTACGTTGGGACACCCAACACTGAAGCTTTCTTT. Amino acids: CASTLYVGTPNTEAFF. The whole variable domain, remainder taken from reference TRBV2 and TRBJ1-1, is EPEVTQTPSHQVTQMGQEVILRCVPISNHLYFYWYRQILGQKVEFLVSFYNNEISEKSEIFDDQFSVERPDGSNFTLKIRSTKLEDSAMYFCASTLYVGTPNTEAFFGQGTRLTVV.

V and J are TRBV28 and TRBJ2-7, with 9 bases fitting TRBD2. The length of the CDR3 is 15 residues. Trimming cost V 5 bases and J 2 bases; bases outside gene matches: 7. Germline V gives CDR1 MDHEN, CDR2 SYDVKM. For the CDR3, the DNA is TGTGCCAGCAGTCCGCGACTAGCGGCTACCTACGAGCAGTACTTC. It is translated as CASSPRLAATYEQYF. The variable domain in full, with the rest retrieved from reference TRBV28 and TRBJ2-7, is DVKVTQSSRYLVKRTGEKVFLECVQDMDHENMFWYRQDPGLGLRLIYFSYDVKMKEKGDIPEGYSVSREKKERFSLILESASTNQTSMYLCASSPRLAATYEQYFGPGTRLTVT.

The rearrangement joins TRBV2 to TRBJ2-7, with 10 nucleotides matching TRBD2. This CDR3 is 15 amino acids long. The J segment lost 2 bases and the V segment lost 5 bases, leaving 6 bases of the junction unmatched. Germline-derived CDR1 and CDR2 are SNHLY and FYNNEI. The CDR3 is CASSKGLASTYEQYF. In nucleotides, the CDR3 is TGTGCCAGCAGTAAGGGACTAGCGAGTACCTACGAGCAGTACTTC.

The chain couples TRBV5-6 to TRBJ1-2, with D possibly matching TRBD1 (5 bases). The V gene lost 4 bases and the J gene lost 4 bases, with 11 bases spanning the gap. In germline, CDR1 is SGHDT, CDR2 YYEEEE. CDR3 size: 13 residues. The CDR3 nucleotides read TGTGCCAGCAGCCGGGGGAGGGTCTATGGCTACACCTTC. Its protein is CASSRGRVYGYTF.

V usage is TRBV2 and J usage is TRBJ2-7; D may be TRBD1 (5 bases). The CDR3 is 13 amino acids. Germline CDR1 reads SNHLY; CDR2 reads FYNNEI. Trimming stripped 2 bases from V and 3 bases from J, with 8 bases between. CDR3: CASSERQGYEQYF. The CDR3 DNA reads TGTGCCAGCAGTGAACGCCAGGGCTACGAGCAGTACTTC.

This clone occurred once. The chain combines TRBV29-1 with TRBJ2-5, with 9 bases matching TRBD1. Germline trimming cut 6 bases from V and 2 bases from J; bases unmatched to any gene: 7. The germline gives CDR1 SQVTM, CDR2 ANQGSEA. This CDR3 comprises 14 residues. The chain's CDR3 is CSVQPGQGQETQYF. For the CDR3, the DNA is TGCAGCGTCCAACCGGGACAGGGACAAGAGACCCAGTACTTC.

About this clone: The same CDR3 can be traced to other DNA sequences in this sample. This chain uses TRBV5-1 with TRBJ2-6; D gene unclear. Between the trimmed V and J ends, which lost 0 bases and 0 bases, there was a span of 4 bases. Looked up from germline, CDR1 is SGHRS and CDR2 is YFSETQ. CDR3 length: 15 residues. CDR3: CASSLANSGANVLTF. CDR3 DNA sequence: TGCGCCAGCAGCTTGGCGAACTCTGGGGCCAACGTCCTGACTTTC.

Points on this clone: Additional DNA sequences in this sample encode the identical CDR3. The chain recombines TRBV27 with TRBJ1-2; D perhaps matches TRBD1 (6 bases). The CDR3 consists of 13 residues. The V and J ends lost 8 bases and 3 bases respectively, with 13 bases between them. Germline V gives CDR1 MNHEY, CDR2 SMNVEV (reference sequence). The CDR3 bases are TGTGCCAGCTCCTCCAGGGGAGACTATGGCTACACCTTC. It is translated as CASSSRGDYGYTF.

The chain recombines TRBV11-1 with TRBJ2-1; tentatively, D is TRBD2 (5 bases). The V and J ends lost 0 bases and 12 bases respectively, with 12 bases between them. The germline gives CDR1 SGHAT, CDR2 FQDESV (reference sequence). This CDR3 spans 13 amino acids. CDR3 loop: CASSLASQRGQFF. CDR3 DNA: TGTGCCAGCAGCTTAGCGTCACAACGGGGGCAGTTCTTC.

The chain recombines TRBV28 with TRBJ1-5; D may be TRBD1 (6 bases). Germline CDR1 is MDHEN and CDR2 is SYDVKM. CDR3 length equals 15 residues. Trimming cost V 10 bases and J 0 bases, with 16 bases left between them. The CDR3: CATTDRLHSNQPQHF. The CDR3 DNA sequence: TGTGCCACTACCGACAGGTTACATAGCAATCAGCCCCAGCATTTT.

CDR3 region: CASASTSYWGESYEQYF. The CDR3 nucleotides are TGTGCCAGCGCCTCCACAAGCTATTGGGGGGAATCGTACGAGCAGTACTTC. This chain links TRBV2 with TRBJ2-7, with D tentatively TRBD2 (6 bases). V was pared by 8 bases and J by 4 bases, with 27 bases between. Germline loops: CDR1 SNHLY, CDR2 FYNNEI. CDR3 length: 17 amino acids.

This clone came up once. This sequence joins TRBV5-1 and TRBJ2-1; possibly TRBD2 for D (6 bases). Trimming shortened V by 4 bases and J by 6 bases, and 14 bases separated the two germline ends. The CDR3 consists of 14 residues. Germline assignment: CDR1 SGHRS and CDR2 YFSETQ. CDR3 sequence (DNA): TGCGCCAGCAGCGGCGGGACCAACCCCAATGAGCAGTTCTTC. Translating gives CASSGGTNPNEQFF.

As regards this clone: This CDR3 is also generated by other DNA sequences in the sample. This rearrangement joins TRBV27 to TRBJ1-2; D remains unclear. Germline V gene data show CDR1 as MNHEY and CDR2 as SMNVEV (reference sequence). V lost 3 bases to trimming and J lost 5 bases, with 10 bases between them. The CDR3 is made up of 13 amino acids. CDR3 amino acids: CASSFRGGYGYTF. In nucleotides, the CDR3 is TGTGCCAGCAGTTTCCGAGGAGGATATGGCTACACCTTC.

V and J are TRBV28 and TRBJ1-5; possible D gene TRBD1, 5 bases. CDR1 is MDHEN and CDR2 is SYDVKM in the germline V gene. This CDR3 contains 11 residues. CDR3 region: CATGINQPQHF. CDR3 in DNA: TGTGCTACAGGAATCAATCAGCCCCAGCATTTT.

V and J are TRBV28 and TRBJ2-7; TRBD2 is a possible D gene (6 bases). The V and J ends lost 0 bases and 6 bases respectively, with 9 bases between them. Per the germline V gene, CDR1 is MDHEN and CDR2 is SYDVKM. The CDR3 covers 13 residues. The CDR3 loop is CASSLWAGGEQYF. CDR3 bases: TGTGCCAGCAGTTTATGGGCCGGGGGCGAGCAGTACTTC. The full variable domain, completed using reference TRBV28 and TRBJ2-7, is DVKVTQSSRYLVKRTGEKVFLECVQDMDHENMFWYRQDPGLGLRLIYFSYDVKMKEKGDIPEGYSVSREKKERFSLILESASTNQTSMYLCASSLWAGGEQYFGPGTRLTVT.

This chain connects TRBV7-9 to TRBJ2-3; D might be TRBD1 (5 bases). In germline, CDR1 is SEHNR, CDR2 FQNEAQ (reference sequence). The CDR3 consists of 14 residues. Trimming took 5 bases from V and 6 from J, leaving 15 bases between them. Here the CDR3 reads CASSPKTDTDTQYF. The CDR3, as DNA: TGTGCCAGCAGCCCGAAGACAGATACGGATACGCAGTATTTT.

In regard to this clone: The sample contains more than one DNA sequence encoding this CDR3. The gene calls are TRBV2 and TRBJ2-2, with D tentatively TRBD2 (5 bases). CDR1 is SNHLY, CDR2 FYNNEI, per germline. The CDR3 runs to 15 residues. Trimming removed 4 bases at V and 1 base at J, with 10 bases between. The CDR3 loop is CASSGSGGNTGELFF. The DNA for the CDR3 is TGTGCCAGCAGTGGATCAGGAGGGAACACCGGGGAGCTGTTTTTT. The whole variable domain, filled in from reference TRBV2 and TRBJ2-2, reads EPEVTQTPSHQVTQMGQEVILRCVPISNHLYFYWYRQILGQKVEFLVSFYNNEISEKSEIFDDQFSVERPDGSNFTLKIRSTKLEDSAMYFCASSGSGGNTGELFFGEGSRLTVL.

The chain joins TRBV5-4 to TRBJ2-2; TRBD1 matches at 8 bases. This CDR3 spans 15 amino acids. Germline V lookup: CDR1 SGHNT, CDR2 YYREEE (reference sequence). The V and J ends lost 3 bases and 1 base, in that order; junction bases with no gene match: 2. CDR3 in amino acids: CASSSGQENTGELFF. CDR3 DNA sequence: TGTGCCAGCAGCTCGGGACAGGAGAACACCGGGGAGCTGTTTTTT.

Only one count was recorded for this clone. The chain combines TRBV29-1 with TRBJ2-2; D is possibly TRBD1 (6 bases). Germline values: CDR1 SQVTM, CDR2 ANQGSEA. V dropped 7 bases and J dropped 7 bases, with 10 bases sitting between them. CDR3 length: 11 residues. DNA of the CDR3: TGCAGCGCCGGACAGATCGGGGAGCTGTTTTTT. The encoded protein is CSAGQIGELFF.

The chain couples TRBV10-3 to TRBJ2-3, with D possibly matching TRBD2 (7 bases). CDR1 is ENHRY and CDR2 is SYGVKD in the germline V gene. The CDR3 contains 14 residues. V was shortened by 10 bases and J by 3 bases, with 17 bases between the two germline ends. The CDR3, as DNA: TGTGCCACTCAGGGAGGGGGGCGGACAGATACGCAGTATTTT. Its translation: CATQGGGRTDTQYF.